This is a list of T cell receptor beta chains from one sample in a study of T-cell reconstitution after alpha-beta-depleted transplantation in children. MiXCR, run by TCRdb on the PCR reads, gives a single entry per CDR3 protein. The table records around 600,000 distinct CDR3 sequences, approximately 10% of them present only once. The sample in question was PBMCs from the stem cell graft donor, obtained from the stem cell graft. The receptors stem from a human donor who donated a stem cell graft to a child with acute myeloid leukemia. CDR3s include the opening cysteine and the closing phenylalanine or tryptophan. D genes are given only for firm matches. Rows give clone size only sometimes, using once, few, many, or a class for an expanded clone.

>TRBD1|few|TRBJ2-4|TRBV20-1
TGCAGTGCTAGAGGGGGGACAGGGAAGGACATTCAGTACTTC
CSARGGTGKDIQYF
>TRBD2|few|TRBJ2-3|TRBV7-8
TGTGCCAGCAGCCCTATTAGCGGGACCCCGTATACGCAGTATTTT
CASSPISGTPYTQYF
>TRBD2|many|TRBJ2-7|TRBV12-3/TRBV12-4
TGTGCCAGCAGTCCCCGGGGGAGGGCAAGCTCCTACGAGCAGTACTTC
CASSPRGRASSYEQYF
>TRBD2|few|TRBJ2-1|TRBV5-6
TGTGCCAGCAGCCCGGGGACTAGCGGGAGTAGGGATGAGCAGTTCTTC
CASSPGTSGSRDEQFF
>-|-|TRBJ2-3|TRBV7-2
TGTGCCAGCAGCTTGCGGGACCCCCGGATAGATACGCAGTATTTT
CASSLRDPRIDTQYF
>TRBD2|many|TRBJ2-7|TRBV12-3/TRBV12-4
TGTGCCAGCAGTTATATTGGCGGTTCGGGACTAGCGGGCGAGCAGTACTTC
CASSYIGGSGLAGEQYF
>-|few|TRBJ2-5|TRBV7-2
TGTGCCAGCAGCTTAGCGCCCGCGGCCCAAGAGACCCAGTACTTC
CASSLAPAAQETQYF
>-|-|TRBJ2-4|TRBV20-1
TGCAGTGCTCCGCAGGGCCTAGCCAAAAACATTCAGTACTTC
CSAPQGLAKNIQYF
>-|many|TRBJ2-7|TRBV6-2/TRBV6-3
TGCGCCATATCCAAGACGGGGTCCTACGAGCAGTACTTC
CAISKTGSYEQYF
>-|many|TRBJ2-2|TRBV5-1
TGCGCCAGCGGCTTAGGGATCAGGATGGACACCGGGGAGCTGTTTTTT
CASGLGIRMDTGELFF
>-|few|TRBJ2-2|TRBV5-1
TGCGCCAGCAGCTTGAAGGGCCCCGGGGAGCTGTTTTTT
CASSLKGPGELFF
>-|few|TRBJ2-5|TRBV10-3
TGTGCCATCAGTGTACAGGGTTCCCAAGAGACCCAGTACTTC
CAISVQGSQETQYF
>-|many|TRBJ1-3|TRBV20-1
TGCAGCGGTAGGGAAGGGTCGGCAACCGGAAACACCATATATTTT
CSGREGSATGNTIYF
>TRBD2|few|TRBJ2-1|TRBV10-3
TGTGCCATCGGTGCTAGCGGGCAATACAATGAGCAGTTCTTC
CAIGASGQYNEQFF
>-|many|TRBJ2-1|TRBV6-1
TGTGCCAGCAGCCGTACAGGGAGCTCCTACAATGAGCAGTTCTTC
CASSRTGSSYNEQFF
>-|few|TRBJ2-4|TRBV28
TGTGCCAGCAGTCCGACTAGTTACATTCAGTACTTC
CASSPTSYIQYF
>TRBD2|-|TRBJ2-7|TRBV20-1
TGCAGTGCTAGAGAGGGGAGGAGCGGGGGGAGGCCGTCCTACGAGCAGTACTTC
CSAREGRSGGRPSYEQYF
>-|-|TRBJ1-3|TRBV12-3/TRBV12-4
TGTGCCAGCAGTTTAGCGGAGCTGGTACGCGTCTCTGGAAACACCATATATTTT
CASSLAELVRVSGNTIYF
>-|few|TRBJ2-1|TRBV15
TGTGCCACCAGCACCGAGACCGGAGGACAGTTCTTC
CATSTETGGQFF
>TRBD2|many|TRBJ2-3|TRBV27
TGTGCCAGCAGTACCAGGAGGACTAGCGGGAGGGGACGGCCAGATACGCAGTATTTT
CASSTRRTSGRGRPDTQYF
>TRBD2|-|TRBJ2-7|TRBV27
TGTGCCAGCTGGGGGCTAGCGGGAGCCCCGGGGCACGAGCAGTACTTC
CASWGLAGAPGHEQYF
>-|few|TRBJ1-6|TRBV20-1
TGCAGTGCTAGAGATAGGGCGGGAGATAATTCACCCCTCCACTTT
CSARDRAGDNSPLHF
>TRBD1|-|TRBJ2-1|TRBV13
TGTGCCAGCAGCTTACAGCGGACAGGGCAGTTCTTC
CASSLQRTGQFF
>-|-|TRBJ1-4|TRBV20-1
TGCAGTGCTAGTATCAGGGTCGCCCGCGAAACTAATGAAAAACTGTTTTTT
CSASIRVARETNEKLFF
>-|few|TRBJ1-3|TRBV30
TGTGCCTGGAGACCAGGGGTGTCTGGAAACACCATATATTTT
CAWRPGVSGNTIYF
>-|many|TRBJ2-1|TRBV7-3
TGTGCCAGCAGCTTAGGCTCAATGACGAATGAGCAGTTCTTC
CASSLGSMTNEQFF
>TRBD2|many|TRBJ2-2|TRBV24-1
TGTGCCACCAGCCGGACTAGCGGGACCCGGGGGAACACCGGGGAGCTGTTTTTT
CATSRTSGTRGNTGELFF
>-|few|TRBJ2-7|TRBV12-3/TRBV12-4
TGTGCCAGCAGTGAACTCTACGAGCAGTACTTC
CASSELYEQYF
>-|many|TRBJ2-7|TRBV7-9
TGTGCCAGCGGGGGGGTGGACAGGGTGAGATACTTC
CASGGVDRVRYF
>TRBD2|few|TRBJ2-1|TRBV6-5
TGTGCCAGCAGATACGGACTAGCGGGACCAAGCTCCTACAATGAGCAGTTCTTC
CASRYGLAGPSSYNEQFF
>TRBD2|many|TRBJ2-1|TRBV7-3
TGTGCCAGCAGCTTAACCCGGGGACTAGCGGGAGGAAGGTCCAATGAGCAGTTCTTC
CASSLTRGLAGGRSNEQFF
>-|few|TRBJ1-3|TRBV5-1
TGCGCCAGCAGGCCCGAGGTATCTGGAAACACCATATATTTT
CASRPEVSGNTIYF
>-|-|TRBJ1-1|TRBV28
TGTGCCACCTCGCCGGGGAGCGCTGAAGCTTTCTTT
CATSPGSAEAFF
>TRBD1|-|TRBJ1-5|TRBV6-6
TGTGCCAGCAGAAAGACAGGGGCCATAGCCCAGCATTTT
CASRKTGAIAQHF
>-|many|TRBJ2-1|TRBV7-2
TGTGCCAGCAGCTTAGTGGTATACAATGAGCAGTTCTTC
CASSLVVYNEQFF
>TRBD1|few|TRBJ1-5|TRBV6-2/TRBV6-3
TGTGCCAGCAGAACGACAGGGAAAGGCAATCAGCCCCAGCATTTT
CASRTTGKGNQPQHF